Given below is one TCR beta chain in context. Its antigen is not identified. The assay was immunoSEQ multiplex PCR, and TCRdb's table has in-frame clones only and misses some. The table includes tens of thousands of clones, around nine tenths detected once. The entry originates in a study of OX40 agonist ivuxolimab in advanced cancers. For the study at large: Partial responses were achieved by three patients, of whom one had hepatocellular carcinoma and two had cutaneous melanoma.

Sampling of blood occurred at baseline, cycle 4 day 1, and cycle 7 day 1. General observations from the study: Specificity for antigen went undetermined in the expanded peripheral T cells. Some of the nonresponding patients also showed low levels of normalized T-cell clonal expansion.

The CDR3 has 17 residues. V lost 5 bases and J lost 6, with 25 bases in between. Germline assignment: CDR1 SGHAT and CDR2 FQNNGV. The TCR originated in an adult with an advanced solid tumor such as melanoma, head and neck, liver or kidney cancer. The chain is built from TRBV11-2 and TRBJ1-2, with D unresolved. The sample in question was CD4+ or CD8+ T cells sorted from blood, obtained in a trial of the OX40 agonist ivuxolimab. The DNA for the CDR3 is TGTGCCAGCAGCCCGACGGATGACAACTCCATATCTAATGGCTACACCTTC. Amino acids: CASSPTDDNSISNGYTF.